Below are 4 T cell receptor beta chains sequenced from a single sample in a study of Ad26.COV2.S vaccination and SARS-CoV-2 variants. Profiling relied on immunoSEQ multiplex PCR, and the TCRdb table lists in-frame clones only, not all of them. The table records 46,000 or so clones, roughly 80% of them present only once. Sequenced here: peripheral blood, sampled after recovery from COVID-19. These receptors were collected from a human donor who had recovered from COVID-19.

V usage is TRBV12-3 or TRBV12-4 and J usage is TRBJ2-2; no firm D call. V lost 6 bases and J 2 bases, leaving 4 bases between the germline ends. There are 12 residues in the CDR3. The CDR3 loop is CASRRNTGELFF. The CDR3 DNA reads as TGTGCCAGCAGACGAAACACCGGGGAGCTGTTTTTT.

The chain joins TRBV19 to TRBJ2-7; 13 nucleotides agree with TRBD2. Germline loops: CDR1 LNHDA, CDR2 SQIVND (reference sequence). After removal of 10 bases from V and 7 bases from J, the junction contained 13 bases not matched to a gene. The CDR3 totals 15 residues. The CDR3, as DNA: TGTGCCACCAGTGCCGGACTAGCGGGAGCGTGGGAGCAGTACTTC. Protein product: CATSAGLAGAWEQYF.

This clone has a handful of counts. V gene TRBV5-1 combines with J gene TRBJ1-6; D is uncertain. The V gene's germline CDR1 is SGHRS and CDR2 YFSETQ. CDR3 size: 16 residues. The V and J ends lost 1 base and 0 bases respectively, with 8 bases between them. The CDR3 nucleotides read TGCGCCAGCAGCTTGAGCCAGAGCTCCTATAATTCACCCCTCCACTTT. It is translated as CASSLSQSSYNSPLHF.

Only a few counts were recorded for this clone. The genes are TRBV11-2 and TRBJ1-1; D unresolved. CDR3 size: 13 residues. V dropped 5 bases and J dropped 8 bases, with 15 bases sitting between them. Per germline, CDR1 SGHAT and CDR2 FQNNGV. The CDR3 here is CASSPGGFGEAFF. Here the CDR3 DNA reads TGTGCCAGCAGCCCGGGAGGCTTTGGAGAAGCTTTCTTT.